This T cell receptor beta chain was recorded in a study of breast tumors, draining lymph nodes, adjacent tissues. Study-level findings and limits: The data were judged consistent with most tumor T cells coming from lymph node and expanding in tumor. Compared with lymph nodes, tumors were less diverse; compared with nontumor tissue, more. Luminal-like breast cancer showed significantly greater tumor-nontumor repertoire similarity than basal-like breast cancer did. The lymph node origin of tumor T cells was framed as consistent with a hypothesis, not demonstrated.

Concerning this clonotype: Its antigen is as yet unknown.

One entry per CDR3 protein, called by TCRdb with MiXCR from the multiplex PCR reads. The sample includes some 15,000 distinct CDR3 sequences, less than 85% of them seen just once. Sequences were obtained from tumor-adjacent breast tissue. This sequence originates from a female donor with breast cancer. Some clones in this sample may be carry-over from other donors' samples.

CDR3 residues: CASSLGQILLNYGYTF. CDR3 DNA: TGTGCCAGCAGCCTCGGACAGATTCTCCTCAACTATGGCTACACCTTC. This chain connects TRBV7-9 to TRBJ1-2, with TRBD1 as a possible D gene (6 bases). Trimming pared 5 bases from V and 2 bases from J, leaving 18 bases between. Germline CDR1 SEHNR, CDR2 FQNEAQ (reference sequence). The CDR3 is 16 residues long.